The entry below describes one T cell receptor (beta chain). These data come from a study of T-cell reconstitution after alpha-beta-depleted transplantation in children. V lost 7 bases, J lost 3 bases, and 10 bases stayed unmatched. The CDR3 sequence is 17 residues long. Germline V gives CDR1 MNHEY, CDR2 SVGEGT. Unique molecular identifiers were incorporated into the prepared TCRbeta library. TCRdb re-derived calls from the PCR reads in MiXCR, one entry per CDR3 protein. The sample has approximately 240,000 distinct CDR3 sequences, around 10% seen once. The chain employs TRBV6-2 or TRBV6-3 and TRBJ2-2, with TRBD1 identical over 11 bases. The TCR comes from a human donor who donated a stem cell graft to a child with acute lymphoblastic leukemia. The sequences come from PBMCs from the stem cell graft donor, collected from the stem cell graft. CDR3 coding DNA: TGTGCCAGCACCCAACACCGGGACAGGGGGGACACCGGGGAGCTGTTTTTT. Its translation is CASTQHRDRGDTGELFF.